The 25 T cell receptor beta chains given below trace back to one sample, sequenced in a study of T cell repertoires in cytomegalovirus infection (dated by TCRdb to about 2019). Their antigens are not known. Interpreted using the paper, the treatment or condition label stands for: in vitro stimulation with specific CMV peptide epitopes to enrich CMV-specific T cells. Sequencing took place on an Illumina HiSeq 1500. TCRdb reprocessing: public reads trimmed at Q25 with fastp, clones called with MiXCR, in-frame beta chains kept. Rows with a matching CDR3 protein are joined into one entry that keeps the most common DNA and genes. Here the sample has 600,000 to 700,000 distinct CDR3 sequences; about 30% occur a single time. 15% to 20% of the sample is held by the ten biggest clonotypes. The source was cultured PBMCs, collected from culture after CMV antigen stimulation. These TCRs come from a human donor in good health (CMV status not recorded). Some clones in this sample may be carry-over from other donors' samples.

There are a few counts of this clonotype. This rearrangement joins TRBV20-1 to TRBJ2-2; D perhaps matches TRBD2 (5 bases). Per the germline V gene, CDR1 is DFQATT and CDR2 is SNEGSKA (reference sequence). The CDR3 sequence is 15 residues long. With 1 base removed from V and 5 bases from J, the gap between germline ends came to 14 bases. As DNA, the CDR3 is TGCAGTGCTAGAGCCTCGGGGTTGAGGACCGGGGAGCTGTTTTTT. The encoded protein is CSARASGLRTGELFF.

The chain carries TRBV27 and TRBJ1-6; D might be TRBD1 (6 bases). The V gene lost 5 bases and the J gene lost 9 bases, with 17 bases spanning the gap. Germline CDR1 is MNHEY and CDR2 is SMNVEV (reference sequence). This CDR3 is built from 15 residues. CDR3 nucleotides: TGTGCCAGCAGTATAACAGGGCCCTGGGGTTCACCCCTCCACTTT. It specifies CASSITGPWGSPLHF.

The chain carries TRBV29-1 and TRBJ2-1; D remains ambiguous. Germline V gives CDR1 SQVTM, CDR2 ANQGSEA. Between the trimmed V and J ends, which lost 4 bases and 0 bases, there was a span of 13 bases. CDR3 size: 15 residues. The DNA of the CDR3 is TGCAGCGTTGGGCGGATGAGTAGCTCCTACAATGAGCAGTTCTTC. Translated: CSVGRMSSSYNEQFF.

This chain connects TRBV20-1 to TRBJ2-5; no clear D. This CDR3 has 13 residues. Germline V gives CDR1 DFQATT, CDR2 SNEGSKA (reference sequence). Deletions cut 0 bases from V and 3 bases from J, with 8 bases between. CDR3 residues: CSARDLREETQYF. The CDR3 coding sequence is TGCAGTGCTAGAGATCTTAGGGAAGAGACCCAGTACTTC.

The rearrangement uses TRBV12-3 or TRBV12-4 and TRBJ2-3, with D perhaps TRBD1 (6 bases). The CDR3 contains 15 residues. The V gene lost 3 bases and the J gene lost 6 bases, with 16 bases spanning the gap. The CDR3 DNA reads TGTGCCAGCAGTTTCAGTCAGGGGACGGCGGATACGCAGTATTTT. It specifies CASSFSQGTADTQYF.

This clonotype was picked up a small number of times. The genes are TRBV25-1 and TRBJ1-4; D not resolved. The CDR3 is made up of 14 amino acids. V lost 6 bases and J lost 0, with 8 bases in between. Looked up from germline, CDR1 is MGHDK and CDR2 is SYGVNS. The CDR3 region is CASSNRPTNEKLFF. CDR3 coding DNA: TGTGCCAGCAGCAACAGACCAACTAATGAAAAACTGTTTTTT.

The chain joins TRBV18 to TRBJ2-1; D gene uncertain. The V end lost 3 bases, the J end lost 0 bases, and 15 bases lay between the germline ends. The germline V gene has CDR1 KGHSH and CDR2 LQKENI. The CDR3 has 17 amino acids. The CDR3: CASSPPPRRSSYNEQFF. The CDR3 DNA follows: TGTGCCAGCTCACCCCCGCCTAGGCGTTCCTCCTACAATGAGCAGTTCTTC.

This clonotype was recorded at least ten times. V is TRBV7-2 and J is TRBJ1-2; no definite D call. Germline V lookup: CDR1 SGHTA, CDR2 FQGNSA. V lost 5 bases to trimming and J lost 4 bases, with 11 bases between them. The CDR3 runs to 13 residues. CDR3 coding DNA: TGTGCCAGCAGCATAAGGGAATTCTATGGCTACACCTTC. It encodes CASSIREFYGYTF.

The V call is TRBV4-1, the J call TRBJ1-1, with 7 bases fitting TRBD1. Germline loops: CDR1 MGHRA, CDR2 YSYEKL. V lost 5 bases to trimming and J lost 1 base; unmatched junction nucleotides: 7. This CDR3 has 15 residues. The CDR3: CASSWRDRQNTEAFF. CDR3 coding DNA: TGCGCCAGCAGCTGGAGGGACAGACAGAACACTGAAGCTTTCTTT.

The chain links TRBV7-7 to TRBJ2-2, with D unresolved. This CDR3 comprises 14 residues. Germline lookup yields CDR1 SSHAT and CDR2 FNYEAQ (reference sequence). The V end was cut by 4 bases, the J end by 2 bases, with 8 bases between. CDR3 DNA: TGTGCCAGCAGCTCGACCACAAACACCGGGGAGCTGTTTTTT. As protein: CASSSTTNTGELFF.

This clonotype was detected only a few times. The rearrangement uses TRBV12-3 or TRBV12-4 and TRBJ2-7; no clear D. V lost 4 bases to trimming and J lost 7 bases, with 23 bases between them. The CDR3 consists of 16 residues. The CDR3 DNA is TGTGCCAGCAGTTCGTACCCCTCCGGGCCCTTGGGAGAGCAGTACTTC. Translation: CASSSYPSGPLGEQYF.

The chain is built from TRBV27 and TRBJ2-2; 7 bases agree with TRBD2. The CDR3 totals 15 residues. Germline V gene data show CDR1 as MNHEY and CDR2 as SMNVEV (reference sequence). V was pared by 7 bases and J by 1 base, with 6 bases of the junction left unmatched. CDR3 DNA sequence: TGTGCCAGCACCCGCCGGGGGGAGAACACCGGGGAGCTGTTTTTT. Translating it yields CASTRRGENTGELFF.

This clonotype was observed a few times. This sequence joins TRBV7-2 and TRBJ2-7, with D tentatively TRBD1 (6 bases). In germline, CDR1 is SGHTA, CDR2 FQGNSA. The length of the CDR3 is 14 residues. Trimming took 1 base from V and 4 from J, leaving 11 bases between them. This CDR3 reads CASSLVPGVYEQYF. CDR3 coding DNA: TGTGCCAGCAGCTTAGTTCCAGGGGTATACGAGCAGTACTTC.

This chain joins TRBV4-1 and TRBJ1-6; tentative D call: TRBD1 (6 bases). CDR1 MGHRA and CDR2 YSYEKL come from the germline V gene. This CDR3 spans 15 amino acids. The V end lost 3 bases, the J end lost 9 bases, and 15 bases lay between the germline ends. The CDR3 loop is CASSQLYRVGSPLHF. CDR3 DNA: TGCGCCAGCAGCCAGCTCTACAGGGTAGGTTCACCCCTCCACTTT.

There are a few counts of this clonotype. Written as DNA, the CDR3 is TGCGCCAGCAGCCAAGCGGAGGCAAACTATGGCTACACCTTC. This sequence encodes CASSQAEANYGYTF. The chain combines TRBV4-1 with TRBJ1-2; D is uncertain. Trimming left V 1 base short and J 2 bases short, with 8 bases between. The CDR3 sequence is 14 residues long. The germline V gene has CDR1 MGHRA and CDR2 YSYEKL.

The chain has TRBV7-9 and TRBJ2-7; weak D call: TRBD1 (6 bases). CDR1 is SEHNR, CDR2 FQNEAQ, per germline (reference sequence). CDR3 length equals 15 residues. V shed 7 bases and J shed 3 bases, with 19 bases lying between them. CDR3 in DNA: TGTGCCAGCACTCTACCACAGGGAGACGGCTACGAGCAGTACTTC. This gives the protein CASTLPQGDGYEQYF. The full variable domain, rest sourced from reference TRBV7-9 and TRBJ2-7, is DTGVSQNPRHKITKRGQNVTFRCDPISEHNRLYWYRQTLGQGPEFLTYFQNEAQLEKSRLLSDRFSAERPKGSFSTLEIQRTEQGDSAMYLCASTLPQGDGYEQYFGPGTRLTVT.

The chain is built from TRBV12-3 or TRBV12-4 and TRBJ2-3; tentatively, D is TRBD2 (6 bases). The length of the CDR3 is 14 residues. Trimming removed 6 bases at V and 5 bases at J, with 15 bases between. This CDR3 is CASRRGATQDTQYF. CDR3 DNA sequence: TGTGCCAGCAGACGCGGGGCAACGCAAGATACGCAGTATTTT.

The rearrangement links TRBV7-2 to TRBJ2-3, with 7 bases matching TRBD1. CDR3 length: 15 residues. Trimming took 5 bases from V and 0 from J; bases not matched to a gene: 5. Germline V gives CDR1 SGHTA, CDR2 FQGNSA. This chain's CDR3 is CASSRSGQSTDTQYF. For the CDR3, the DNA is TGTGCCAGCAGCCGATCGGGACAGAGCACAGATACGCAGTATTTT. The full variable domain, in which reference TRBV7-2 and TRBJ2-3 provide the parts outside the CDR3, is GAGVSQSPSNKVTEKGKDVELRCDPISGHTALYWYRQSLGQGLEFLIYFQGNSAPDKSGLPSDRFSAERTGGSVSTLTIQRTQQEDSAVYLCASSRSGQSTDTQYFGPGTRLTVL.

The chain couples TRBV10-3 to TRBJ1-2; no firm D call. Germline loops: CDR1 ENHRY, CDR2 SYGVKD. CDR3 size: 13 residues. V lost 4 bases and J lost 4, with 10 bases in between. The CDR3 here is CAISGSGSYGYTF. As DNA, the CDR3 is TGTGCCATCAGTGGGTCGGGAAGCTATGGCTACACCTTC.

The chain couples TRBV3-1 to TRBJ2-7; a weak D match, TRBD2 (6 bases). Germline CDR1 is LGHDT and CDR2 is YNNKEL (reference sequence). The CDR3 runs 14 residues. Trimming left V 3 bases short and J 2 bases short, with 11 bases between. This CDR3 is CASSHSGLTYEQYF. The CDR3 DNA sequence: TGTGCCAGCAGCCACTCGGGACTCACCTACGAGCAGTACTTC.

The chain carries TRBV20-1 and TRBJ1-3, with D possibly being TRBD1 (5 bases). Trimming pared 3 bases from V and 0 bases from J, leaving 9 bases between. From germline, CDR1 is DFQATT and CDR2 SNEGSKA (reference sequence). CDR3 length equals 14 residues. The CDR3 DNA reads as TGCAGTGCTAGTCGTCAGGGCTCTGGAAACACCATATATTTT. This sequence encodes CSASRQGSGNTIYF.

This sequence joins TRBV4-1 and TRBJ1-6; no definite D call. Germline-derived CDR1 and CDR2 are MGHRA and YSYEKL. CDR3 length: 16 residues. Trimming removed 1 base at V and 4 bases at J, with 11 bases between. CDR3: CASSQATAKYNSPLHF. The CDR3 DNA sequence: TGCGCCAGCAGCCAAGCAACAGCCAAGTATAATTCACCCCTCCACTTT.

V usage is TRBV4-2 and J usage is TRBJ2-1; possibly TRBD2 for D (6 bases). V was cut by 2 bases and J by 7 bases, with 15 bases left in between. Per the germline V gene, CDR1 is LGHNA and CDR2 is YNFKEQ. This CDR3 region has 15 residues. As DNA, the CDR3 is TGTGCCAGCAGCCAACGGGGACTTCCAGGGAATGAGCAGTTCTTC. Translation gives CASSQRGLPGNEQFF.

This clonotype has a count of ten or more. This chain links TRBV28 with TRBJ1-5; D unclear. V lost 2 bases and J lost 4, with 3 bases in between. From germline, CDR1 is MDHEN and CDR2 SYDVKM. The CDR3 has 12 amino acids. CDR3 coding DNA: TGTGCCAGCAGTTTAAGGAATCAGCCCCAGCATTTT. Its protein is CASSLRNQPQHF.

The CDR3, as DNA: TGTGCCAGCAGTTCGCGGAAAGGGACGGAGGGAGAGACCCAGTACTTC. This gives the protein CASSSRKGTEGETQYF. The J gene is TRBJ2-5, the V gene TRBV28; D is possibly TRBD2 (6 bases). V lost 4 bases to trimming and J lost 4 bases, with 19 bases between them. This CDR3 comprises 16 residues. In germline, CDR1 is MDHEN, CDR2 SYDVKM.